This is a list of T cell receptor beta chains from one sample in a study of blood T cell repertoires in COVID-19. Assay: immunoSEQ multiplex PCR; the TCRdb copy retains only in-frame clones and omits some. Among about 190,000 clones listed, 65% to 90% were seen once. The sample comprised PBMCs or T cells enriched from blood (not recorded which). Receptors were obtained from a woman aged 55-70 years with acute COVID-19. Both conserved end residues are part of each CDR3. The D gene is left open where the match is weak. Only part of the rows carry a size: once, few, many, or a class if the clone is expanded.

d_gene: .
len: 12
j_gene: TRBJ1-2
abundance: .
v_gene: TRBV12-3/TRBV12-4
CDR3nt: TGTGCCAGCAGTGCCAGGTTGGCTGGCTACACCTTC
CDR3aa: CASSARLAGYTF

d_gene: .
len: 13
j_gene: TRBJ1-6
abundance: .
v_gene: TRBV2
CDR3nt: TGTGCCAGCAGAGGACAAGTTGAGTCACCCCTCCACTTT
CDR3aa: CASRGQVESPLHF

d_gene: .
len: 17
j_gene: TRBJ2-6
abundance: once
v_gene: TRBV6-2/TRBV6-3
CDR3nt: TGTGCCAGCAGTTACAGGGTATGGGAGACTGGGGCCAACGTCCTGACTTTC
CDR3aa: CASSYRVWETGANVLTF

d_gene: .
len: 16
j_gene: TRBJ2-7
abundance: .
v_gene: TRBV5-6
CDR3nt: TGTGCCAGCACCCCCCTTATGGGGGCCGGTCCCTACGAGCAGTACTTC
CDR3aa: CASTPLMGAGPYEQYF

d_gene: TRBD2
len: 17
j_gene: TRBJ2-1
abundance: .
v_gene: TRBV7-6
CDR3nt: TGTGCCAGCAGCTCCAGATTATTAGCGGGGGTTTACAATGAGCAGTTCTTC
CDR3aa: CASSSRLLAGVYNEQFF

d_gene: .
len: 15
j_gene: TRBJ1-2
abundance: .
v_gene: TRBV2
CDR3nt: TGTGCCAGCAGTGCAGGACAGAGCCTTAACTATGGCTACACCTTC
CDR3aa: CASSAGQSLNYGYTF

d_gene: .
len: 11
j_gene: TRBJ2-4
abundance: .
v_gene: TRBV7-9
CDR3nt: TGTGCCAGCAGCCCAGAAAACATTCAGTACTTC
CDR3aa: CASSPENIQYF

d_gene: TRBD2
len: 18
j_gene: TRBJ2-4
abundance: .
v_gene: TRBV7-2
CDR3nt: TGTGCCAGCAGCCCGCGAAGGCGGGAGGGGAAGGCCAAAAACATTCAGTACTTC
CDR3aa: CASSPRRREGKAKNIQYF

d_gene: .
len: 17
j_gene: TRBJ1-4
abundance: once
v_gene: TRBV3-1/TRBV3-2
CDR3nt: TGTGCCAGCAGCCAAGGACCGGAGACAGGCGCTAATGAAAAACTGTTTTTT
CDR3aa: CASSQGPETGANEKLFF

d_gene: .
len: 12
j_gene: TRBJ2-7
abundance: once
v_gene: TRBV2
CDR3nt: TGTGCCAGCACCTTGAGCTCCTACGAGCAGTACTTC
CDR3aa: CASTLSSYEQYF

d_gene: .
len: 14
j_gene: TRBJ1-6
abundance: .
v_gene: TRBV27
CDR3nt: TGTGCCAGCCGCGCCGGGGTTACGAATTCACCCCTCCACTTT
CDR3aa: CASRAGVTNSPLHF

d_gene: TRBD1
len: 16
j_gene: TRBJ2-3
abundance: few
v_gene: TRBV19
CDR3nt: TGTGCCAGTAGTATAGTGGGCAGGGGGCAAGCTCCCACGCAGTATTTT
CDR3aa: CASSIVGRGQAPTQYF

d_gene: TRBD2
len: 16
j_gene: TRBJ2-2
abundance: .
v_gene: TRBV4-2
CDR3nt: TGTGCCAGCAGCCAAGATGGGGGAGGGTACACCGGGGAGCTGTTTTTT
CDR3aa: CASSQDGGGYTGELFF

d_gene: TRBD1
len: 13
j_gene: TRBJ1-2
abundance: .
v_gene: TRBV5-4
CDR3nt: TGTGCCAGCACCCGACAGGGGGGCTATGGCTACACCTTC
CDR3aa: CASTRQGGYGYTF

d_gene: .
len: 15
j_gene: TRBJ1-4
abundance: few
v_gene: TRBV5-1
CDR3nt: TGCGCCAGCAGCTTGGGGGGCACTCCTAATGAAAAACTGTTTTTT
CDR3aa: CASSLGGTPNEKLFF

d_gene: .
len: 14
j_gene: TRBJ1-5
abundance: .
v_gene: TRBV28
CDR3nt: TGTGCCAGCAGTTTATGGGGGAGCGATCAGCCCCAGCATTTT
CDR3aa: CASSLWGSDQPQHF

d_gene: .
len: 14
j_gene: TRBJ2-5
abundance: .
v_gene: TRBV2
CDR3nt: TGTGCCACCAGGAGGGGACAGCCACAAGAGACCCAGTACTTC
CDR3aa: CATRRGQPQETQYF

d_gene: .
len: 14
j_gene: TRBJ2-7
abundance: .
v_gene: TRBV5-6
CDR3nt: TGTGCCAGCAGCCCCCTCTCCAGGGGGGACGAGCAGTACTTC
CDR3aa: CASSPLSRGDEQYF

d_gene: .
len: 15
j_gene: TRBJ1-2
abundance: .
v_gene: TRBV5-1
CDR3nt: TGCGCCAGCAGCCCGATGATGACAGCAAACTATGGCTACACCTTC
CDR3aa: CASSPMMTANYGYTF

d_gene: .
len: 15
j_gene: TRBJ1-1
abundance: once
v_gene: TRBV5-1
CDR3nt: TGCGCCAGCAGCCTTCAAACAGGGATGAACACTGAAGCTTTCTTT
CDR3aa: CASSLQTGMNTEAFF

d_gene: .
len: 17
j_gene: TRBJ2-2
abundance: .
v_gene: TRBV23-1
CDR3nt: TGCGCCAGCAGTCAGGGAAGGGGGTTAGTTCGTGCCGGGGAGCTGTTTTTT
CDR3aa: CASSQGRGLVRAGELFF

d_gene: TRBD1
len: 18
j_gene: TRBJ1-6
abundance: few
v_gene: TRBV7-2
CDR3nt: TGTGCCAGCAGCTCGATTACAGGGGATAGCTCCTATAATTCACCCCTCCACTTT
CDR3aa: CASSSITGDSSYNSPLHF

d_gene: .
len: 11
j_gene: TRBJ1-1
abundance: .
v_gene: TRBV25-1
CDR3nt: TGTGCCAGCAGTGACGGGACTGAAGCTTTCTTT
CDR3aa: CASSDGTEAFF

d_gene: .
len: 15
j_gene: TRBJ2-7
abundance: once
v_gene: TRBV5-5
CDR3nt: TGTGCCAGCAGCTTGGGGGGGACACTTGACTACGAGCAGTACTTC
CDR3aa: CASSLGGTLDYEQYF

d_gene: TRBD2
len: 18
j_gene: TRBJ2-3
abundance: .
v_gene: TRBV2
CDR3nt: TGTGCCAGCAGTGAAAGGATCCTAGCGGGGGGCCACACAGATACGCAGTATTTT
CDR3aa: CASSERILAGGHTDTQYF

d_gene: .
len: 16
j_gene: TRBJ2-3
abundance: .
v_gene: TRBV4-3
CDR3nt: TGCGCCAGCAGCTCCGGACTGGGGGCAAGCACAGATACGCAGTATTTT
CDR3aa: CASSSGLGASTDTQYF

d_gene: .
len: 13
j_gene: TRBJ1-2
abundance: few
v_gene: TRBV5-1
CDR3nt: TGCGCCAGCAGCCCCCCAGGGAACTATGGCTACACCTTC
CDR3aa: CASSPPGNYGYTF

d_gene: .
len: 13
j_gene: TRBJ1-2
abundance: once
v_gene: TRBV6-5
CDR3nt: TGTGCCAGCAGTTACGACAGCAACTATGGCTACACCTTC
CDR3aa: CASSYDSNYGYTF

d_gene: TRBD2
len: 15
j_gene: TRBJ2-1
abundance: .
v_gene: TRBV5-1
CDR3nt: TGCGCCAGCAGCCCCCCAGCGGGACCGGGGGATGAGCAGTTCTTC
CDR3aa: CASSPPAGPGDEQFF

d_gene: TRBD1
len: 14
j_gene: TRBJ1-3
abundance: .
v_gene: TRBV5-1
CDR3nt: TGCGCCAGCAGCCTACAGGGGTCTGGAAACACCATATATTTT
CDR3aa: CASSLQGSGNTIYF

d_gene: .
len: 13
j_gene: TRBJ1-2
abundance: .
v_gene: TRBV29-1
CDR3nt: TGCAGCGTTGAGGTTGGCGGGGGATATGGCTACACCTTC
CDR3aa: CSVEVGGGYGYTF

d_gene: TRBD1
len: 17
j_gene: TRBJ1-5
abundance: .
v_gene: TRBV4-3
CDR3nt: TGCGCCAGCAGCCAAGAATGGGACAGGGTCGGCAATCAGCCCCAGCATTTT
CDR3aa: CASSQEWDRVGNQPQHF

d_gene: .
len: 16
j_gene: TRBJ2-2
abundance: .
v_gene: TRBV24-1
CDR3nt: TGTGCCACCAGCCATTGGAGGGTCTTAAACACCGGGGAGCTGTTTTTT
CDR3aa: CATSHWRVLNTGELFF

d_gene: TRBD1
len: 14
j_gene: TRBJ1-6
abundance: .
v_gene: TRBV18
CDR3nt: TGTGCCAGCTCACCGGGACAGCCCGACCCACCCCTCCACTTT
CDR3aa: CASSPGQPDPPLHF

d_gene: .
len: 15
j_gene: TRBJ1-2
abundance: .
v_gene: TRBV5-1
CDR3nt: TGCGCCAGCAGCTCGCGTATGACAGGAAACTATGGCTACACCTTC
CDR3aa: CASSSRMTGNYGYTF

d_gene: .
len: 15
j_gene: TRBJ1-3
abundance: .
v_gene: TRBV4-3
CDR3nt: TGCGCCAGCAGCCAGGCCCCAATCCCCGGAAACACCATATATTTT
CDR3aa: CASSQAPIPGNTIYF

d_gene: TRBD1
len: 15
j_gene: TRBJ1-6
abundance: few
v_gene: TRBV6-2/TRBV6-3
CDR3nt: TGTGCCAGCAGCCGCCGGGACAGGGAGGATTCACCCCTCCACTTT
CDR3aa: CASSRRDREDSPLHF

d_gene: TRBD1
len: 17
j_gene: TRBJ2-1
abundance: once
v_gene: TRBV27
CDR3nt: TGTGCCAGCAGTTTAGGTTTGCTCCGACAGGGGGGCAATGAGCAGTTCTTC
CDR3aa: CASSLGLLRQGGNEQFF

d_gene: .
len: 15
j_gene: TRBJ2-1
abundance: .
v_gene: TRBV3-1/TRBV3-2
CDR3nt: TGTGCCAGCAGCCAAGATCTGGGCACCTACAATGAGCAGTTCTTC
CDR3aa: CASSQDLGTYNEQFF

d_gene: .
len: 14
j_gene: TRBJ2-6
abundance: few
v_gene: TRBV27
CDR3nt: TGTGCCAGCAGTGTCAGGGCTGGGGCCAACGTCCTGACTTTC
CDR3aa: CASSVRAGANVLTF

d_gene: .
len: 14
j_gene: TRBJ2-5
abundance: .
v_gene: TRBV5-6
CDR3nt: TGTGCCAGCAGCTTGGTAGGAGTTAGCGAGACCCAGTACTTC
CDR3aa: CASSLVGVSETQYF

d_gene: .
len: 15
j_gene: TRBJ2-3
abundance: .
v_gene: TRBV19
CDR3nt: TGTGCCAGTAGTCTTAGCGGAGAACGGACAGATACGCAGTATTTT
CDR3aa: CASSLSGERTDTQYF

d_gene: .
len: 16
j_gene: TRBJ1-6
abundance: many
v_gene: TRBV6-2/TRBV6-3
CDR3nt: TGTGCCAGCAGTTACTCTCCGGGATATTATAATTCACCCCTCCACTTT
CDR3aa: CASSYSPGYYNSPLHF

d_gene: .
len: 14
j_gene: TRBJ1-1
abundance: .
v_gene: TRBV9
CDR3nt: TGTGCCAGCAGCGTAGACAGATTGAACACTGAAGCTTTCTTT
CDR3aa: CASSVDRLNTEAFF

d_gene: .
len: 15
j_gene: TRBJ1-2
abundance: .
v_gene: TRBV30
CDR3nt: TGTGCCTGGAGTGGGCGTCAGGGCTACGTATATGGCTACACCTTC
CDR3aa: CAWSGRQGYVYGYTF

d_gene: .
len: 14
j_gene: TRBJ1-1
abundance: .
v_gene: TRBV30
CDR3nt: TGTGCCTGGAGTGTATCATCAGGGAGGACTGAAGCTTTCTTT
CDR3aa: CAWSVSSGRTEAFF

d_gene: .
len: 11
j_gene: TRBJ1-2
abundance: .
v_gene: TRBV6-2/TRBV6-3
CDR3nt: TGTGCCAGCAGTTATTACAGGGATCACACCTTC
CDR3aa: CASSYYRDHTF

d_gene: .
len: 15
j_gene: TRBJ1-2
abundance: .
v_gene: TRBV4-3
CDR3nt: TGCGCCAGCAGCCAAGAACGTCGAGGTGGCTATGGCTACACCTTC
CDR3aa: CASSQERRGGYGYTF